This T cell receptor beta chain emerged from a study of cytomegalovirus exposure and HLA in healthy donors. Study outcomes and limitations: About 87% or about 30% of the time was how often most TCR beta V segments were productive, according to an earlier analysis. Later, an analysis showed that TCR beta chains associated with HLA were more clonally expanded than others that were equally common.

The donors (healthy individuals) were bone marrow donors. Points on this clone: The target antigen is unknown.

Trimming pared 3 bases from V and 6 bases from J, leaving 22 bases between. CDR3 size: 17 residues. The germline CDR1 and CDR2 sequences are SGHTA and FQGNSA. The PCR had 60 Vbeta and 13 Jbeta primers. In the original processing: Per a later analysis, the number of unique TCR beta chains was roughly 83 million, of which 9 million to 14 million were shared. Sequencing was performed with immunoSEQ multiplex PCR; in TCRdb, only in-frame clones are kept and a portion is missing. For V, J and clone size, that table is used; D and trimming come from the DNA. The sample consists of some 160,000 clones, around 77% of them appearing once.

This clonotype was obtained from a woman in her thirties in good health and CMV-seronegative. Sample: PBMCs. The chain is built from TRBV7-2 and TRBJ2-3; the D gene is possibly TRBD2 (6 bases). The CDR3, as DNA: TGTGCCAGCAGCTTGGGACTTAGGGCACGTGGGGGGGATACGCAGTATTTT. It is translated as CASSLGLRARGGDTQYF. Full variable domain (outside the CDR3, taken from reference TRBV7-2 and TRBJ2-3): GAGVSQSPSNKVTEKGKDVELRCDPISGHTALYWYRQSLGQGLEFLIYFQGNSAPDKSGLPSDRFSAERTGGSVSTLTIQRTQQEDSAVYLCASSLGLRARGGDTQYFGPGTRLTVL.